This TCR beta chain was captured by sequencing in a study of blood T cell repertoires in COVID-19. The method was immunoSEQ multiplex PCR; TCRdb's version includes in-frame clones alone and lacks a portion of them. The table shows around 360,000 clones, with roughly 87% occurring only once. In germline, CDR1 is MGHRA, CDR2 YSYEKL. This CDR3 comprises 14 residues. Losses at the gene ends were 1 base for V and 5 bases for J; bases not matched to a gene: 1. The J gene is TRBJ2-3, the V gene TRBV4-1, with 9 positions matching TRBD1. Sequenced input: PBMCs or T cells enriched from blood (not recorded which). The TCR comes from a woman in her 30s who had recovered from COVID-19. CDR3 bases: TGCGCCAGCAGCCAAGGGACAGGGGTAGATACGCAGTATTTT. This translates into CASSQGTGVDTQYF.